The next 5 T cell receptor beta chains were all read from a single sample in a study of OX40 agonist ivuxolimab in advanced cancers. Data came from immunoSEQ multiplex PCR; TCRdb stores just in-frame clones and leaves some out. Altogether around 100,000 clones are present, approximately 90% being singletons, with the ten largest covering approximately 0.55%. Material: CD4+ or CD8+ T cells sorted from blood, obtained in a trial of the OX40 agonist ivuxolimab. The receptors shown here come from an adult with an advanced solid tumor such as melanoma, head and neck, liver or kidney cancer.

CDR3 residues: CASSSPIFEAGELFF. CDR3 sequence (DNA): TGCGCCAGCAGTTCGCCCATTTTCGAGGCCGGGGAGCTGTTTTTT. The chain is built from TRBV10-2 and TRBJ2-2, with D uncertain. In germline, CDR1 is WSHSY, CDR2 SAAADI. The CDR3 is 15 residues long. The V end lost 5 bases, the J end lost 6 bases, and 16 bases lay between the germline ends.

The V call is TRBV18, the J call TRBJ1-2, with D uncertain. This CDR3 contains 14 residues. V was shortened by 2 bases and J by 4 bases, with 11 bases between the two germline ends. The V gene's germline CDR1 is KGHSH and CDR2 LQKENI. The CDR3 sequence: CASSPSGGSYGYTF. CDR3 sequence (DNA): TGTGCCAGCTCACCATCAGGTGGGAGCTATGGCTACACCTTC.

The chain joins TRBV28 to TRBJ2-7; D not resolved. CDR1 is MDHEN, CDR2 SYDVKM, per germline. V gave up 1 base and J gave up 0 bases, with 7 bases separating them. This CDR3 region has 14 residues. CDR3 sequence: CASSLSVPSYEQYF. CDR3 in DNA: TGTGCCAGCAGTTTATCCGTGCCCTCCTACGAGCAGTACTTC.

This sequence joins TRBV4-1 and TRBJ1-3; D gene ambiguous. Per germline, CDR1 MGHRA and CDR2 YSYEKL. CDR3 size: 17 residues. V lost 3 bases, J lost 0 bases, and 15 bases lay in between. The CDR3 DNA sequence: TGCGCCAGCAGCCAGACCGCCGTGGGTATCTCTGGAAACACCATATATTTT. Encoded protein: CASSQTAVGISGNTIYF.

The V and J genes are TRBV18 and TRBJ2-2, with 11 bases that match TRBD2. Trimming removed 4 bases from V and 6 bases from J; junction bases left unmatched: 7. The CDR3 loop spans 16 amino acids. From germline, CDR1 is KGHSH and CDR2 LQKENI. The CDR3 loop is CASSRTSGSSAGELFF. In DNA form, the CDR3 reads TGTGCCAGCTCACGAACTAGCGGGAGTTCGGCCGGGGAGCTGTTTTTT.